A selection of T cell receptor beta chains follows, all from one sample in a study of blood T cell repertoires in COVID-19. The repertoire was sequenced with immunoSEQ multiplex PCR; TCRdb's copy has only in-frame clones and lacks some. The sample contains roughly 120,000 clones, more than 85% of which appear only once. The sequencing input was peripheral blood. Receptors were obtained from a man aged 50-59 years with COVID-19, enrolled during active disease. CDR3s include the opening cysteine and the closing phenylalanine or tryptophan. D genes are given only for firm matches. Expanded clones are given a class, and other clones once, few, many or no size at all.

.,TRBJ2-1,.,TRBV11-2,CASTYLGGGQFF,TGTGCCAGCACTTACTTGGGGGGAGGGCAGTTCTTC
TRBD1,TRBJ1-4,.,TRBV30,CAWSIPGGGPNEKLFF,TGTGCCTGGAGTATCCCAGGGGGCGGCCCCAATGAAAAACTGTTTTTT
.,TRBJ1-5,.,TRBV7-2,CASSTRGGNQPQHF,TGTGCCAGCAGCACAAGGGGCGGCAATCAGCCCCAGCATTTT
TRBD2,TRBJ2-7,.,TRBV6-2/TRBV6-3,CASSPPTSGYEQYF,TGTGCCAGCAGTCCCCCGACTAGCGGGTACGAGCAGTACTTC
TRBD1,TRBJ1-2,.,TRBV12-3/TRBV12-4,CASSATGDYGYTF,TGTGCCAGCAGTGCGACAGGGGACTATGGCTACACCTTC
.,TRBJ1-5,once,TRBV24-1,CATSAGGDQPQHF,TGTGCCACCAGTGCGGGGGGCGATCAGCCCCAGCATTTT
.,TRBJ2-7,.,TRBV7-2,CASSPQGLSYEQYF,TGTGCCAGCAGCCCCCAGGGACTCTCCTACGAGCAGTACTTC
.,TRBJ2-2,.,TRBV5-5,CASSDRYPNTGELFF,TGTGCCAGCAGCGACAGGTACCCGAACACCGGGGAGCTGTTTTTT
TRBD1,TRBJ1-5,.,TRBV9,CASSAHVELDRDNQPQHF,TGTGCCAGCAGCGCCCACGTAGAGCTGGACAGGGATAATCAGCCCCAGCATTTT
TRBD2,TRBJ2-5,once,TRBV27,CASSTLAGAAETQYF,TGTGCCAGCAGTACCTTAGCGGGAGCGGCAGAGACCCAGTACTTC
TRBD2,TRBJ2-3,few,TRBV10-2,CASSESKLAGATDTQYF,TGCGCCAGCAGTGAGTCGAAGCTAGCGGGGGCCACAGATACGCAGTATTTT
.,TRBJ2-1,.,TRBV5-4,CASSLDRVVNEQFF,TGTGCCAGCAGCTTGGACAGGGTGGTGAATGAGCAGTTCTTC
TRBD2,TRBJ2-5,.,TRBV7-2,CASTLRLAGETQYF,TGTGCCAGCACCCTAAGACTAGCTGGGGAGACCCAGTACTTC
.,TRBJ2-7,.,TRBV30,CAWSKTGEGEQYF,TGTGCCTGGAGTAAGACAGGGGAGGGCGAGCAGTACTTC
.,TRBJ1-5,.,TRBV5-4,CASSSQGSNQPQHF,TGTGCCAGCAGCTCGCAGGGCAGCAATCAGCCCCAGCATTTT
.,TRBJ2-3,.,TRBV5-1,CASSLGGLGNTDTQYF,TGCGCCAGCAGCTTGGGGGGACTGGGGAACACAGATACGCAGTATTTT